These T cell receptor beta chains were read from a single sample in a study of T cell changes during pregnancy in multiple sclerosis. Profiling relied on immunoSEQ multiplex PCR, and the TCRdb table lists in-frame clones only, not all of them. The sample has 60,000 to 90,000 clones, about 93% seen once. The sample here was peripheral blood, taken after pregnancy. The receptors here all came from a female donor in good health, enrolled as a control in a pregnancy study. Each CDR3 is given with its conserved first and last residue. D genes are given only for firm matches. The listing skips clone size in some rows; elsewhere it reads once, few, many or a size class.

>.|TRBD1|TRBJ1-5|TRBV29-1
CSVKLPGTGLGQPQHF
TGCAGCGTCAAACTTCCCGGGACAGGGTTGGGGCAGCCCCAGCATTTT
>.|.|TRBJ2-2|TRBV18
CASSATSGIAGELFF
TGTGCCAGCTCAGCGACTTCAGGGATAGCCGGGGAGCTGTTTTTT
>.|TRBD1|TRBJ2-7|TRBV5-1
CASSLLDRGRFEQYF
TGCGCCAGCAGCTTACTGGACAGGGGGCGCTTCGAGCAGTACTTC
>.|.|TRBJ1-2|TRBV2
CASHSTNYGYTF
TGTGCCAGCCACAGTACTAACTATGGCTACACCTTC
>.|.|TRBJ2-1|TRBV10-3
CAISDRGVNEQFF
TGTGCCATCAGTGATCGCGGGGTAAATGAGCAGTTCTTC
>.|TRBD1|TRBJ2-1|TRBV7-8
CASSAQGASSYNEQFF
TGTGCCAGCAGCGCGCAGGGGGCGAGCTCCTACAATGAGCAGTTCTTC
>few|.|TRBJ1-1|TRBV30
CAWKISTNTEAFF
TGTGCCTGGAAGATCAGTACGAACACTGAAGCTTTCTTT
>.|TRBD1|TRBJ2-1|TRBV13
CASSSRQGSREQFF
TGTGCCAGCAGCTCCCGACAGGGAAGCCGCGAGCAGTTCTTC
>.|.|TRBJ2-7|TRBV18
CASSPAGSYEQYF
TGTGCCAGCTCACCGGCCGGGAGCTACGAGCAGTACTTC
>.|.|TRBJ1-5|TRBV19
CASRGEGQPQHF
TGTGCCAGTAGGGGGGAGGGACAGCCCCAGCATTTT
>.|TRBD1|TRBJ1-3|TRBV6-6
CASRTGAVSGNTIYF
TGTGCCAGCAGGACAGGGGCAGTTTCCGGAAACACCATATATTTT
>.|TRBD1|TRBJ1-4|TRBV29-1
CSVTGVGATNEKLFF
TGCAGCGTGACAGGGGTGGGTGCAACTAATGAAAAACTGTTTTTT
>.|.|TRBJ1-2|TRBV4-3
CASSHPGQGYGYTF
TGCGCCAGCAGCCATCCGGGACAAGGCTATGGCTACACCTTC
>.|TRBD2|TRBJ2-2|TRBV30
CAFRTSGNTGELFF
TGTGCCTTCCGGACTAGCGGGAACACCGGGGAGCTGTTTTTT
>few|TRBD1|TRBJ2-7|TRBV10-3
CAISELGQLISYEQYF
TGTGCCATCAGTGAGTTGGGACAGCTTATCTCCTACGAGCAGTACTTC
>.|.|TRBJ2-7|TRBV28
CASSLTGTFSYEQYF
TGTGCCAGCAGTTTAACAGGGACCTTCTCCTACGAGCAGTACTTC
>.|TRBD1|TRBJ2-4|TRBV27
CASSGTWGQLAKNIQYF
TGTGCCAGCAGTGGAACCTGGGGACAGCTAGCCAAAAACATTCAGTACTTC
>.|.|TRBJ2-5|TRBV19
CASSILRAETQYF
TGTGCCAGTAGTATCCTCAGGGCTGAGACCCAGTACTTC
>.|.|TRBJ2-5|TRBV9
CASSVEIDKACQETQYF
TGTGCCAGCAGCGTAGAGATCGACAAGGCCTGCCAGGAGACCCAGTACTTC
>.|TRBD1|TRBJ1-6|TRBV6-5
CASSLGQGNSPLHF
TGTGCCAGCAGTCTGGGACAGGGCAATTCACCCCTCCACTTT
>.|.|TRBJ2-7|TRBV27
CASSEKGGLSYEQYF
TGTGCCAGCAGTGAAAAAGGCGGACTTTCCTACGAGCAGTACTTC
>.|.|TRBJ2-4|TRBV5-1
CASSFPGSGAKNIQYF
TGCGCCAGCAGCTTTCCCGGCTCGGGTGCCAAAAACATTCAGTACTTC
>once|TRBD2|TRBJ2-7|TRBV9
CASSAGGQGTYEQYF
TGTGCCAGCAGCGCGGGGGGGCAGGGAACCTACGAGCAGTACTTC
>once|TRBD2|TRBJ2-3|TRBV9
CASSVGGRGSTDTQYF
TGTGCCAGCAGCGTAGGCGGGAGAGGGAGCACAGATACGCAGTATTTT
>.|.|TRBJ1-2|TRBV5-4
CASSLAPGSGYGYTF
TGTGCCAGCAGCTTGGCGCCGGGTTCGGGCTATGGCTACACCTTC
>.|.|TRBJ1-1|TRBV7-2
CASSFFLNTEAFF
TGTGCCAGCAGCTTCTTCCTGAACACTGAAGCTTTCTTT
>few|.|TRBJ1-1|TRBV6-1
CASSFLKGTEAFF
TGTGCCAGCAGTTTCCTCAAGGGGACTGAAGCTTTCTTT
>.|TRBD2|TRBJ2-6|TRBV5-1
CASSLGGGASGANVLTF
TGCGCCAGCAGCTTGGGCGGGGGGGCCTCTGGGGCCAACGTCCTGACTTTC
>few|TRBD1|TRBJ1-1|TRBV11-3
CASSLGDRAVIEAFF
TGTGCCAGCAGCTTAGGGGACAGGGCGGTGATTGAAGCTTTCTTT